This TCR beta chain originates from a study of shared clonotypes between healthy human individuals. Sequencing was performed with immunoSEQ multiplex PCR; in TCRdb, only in-frame clones are kept and a portion is missing. Of about 1.5 million clones listed, roughly 96% are singletons. This clone was recorded only once. The CDR3 is 12 residues long. Trimming shortened V by 6 bases and J by 14 bases, and 17 bases separated the two germline ends. Per the germline V gene, CDR1 is MNHEY and CDR2 is SVGAGI. The source of this sequence is a man between 25 and 39 years old in good health. The sequenced sample consisted of naive CD4+ T cells sorted from blood. Subset of the sample: CD45RA+ positively selected. The chain carries TRBV6-5 and TRBJ2-1; maybe TRBD2 (6 bases). The CDR3 protein is CASSQSGLGEFF. In nucleotides, the CDR3 is TGTGCCAGCAGCCAGAGCGGGCTCGGGGAGTTCTTC.